What follows describes a single TCR beta chain. Its specificity is not known. The sample is drawn from a study of cytomegalovirus exposure and HLA in healthy donors. Study in general: Genotyping of some 400 donors showed that roughly 83% belonged to the Caucasian-associated ancestry cluster. Study-wide results and limits: What a later analysis showed was that several of the most significant clusters appeared linked to common viral pathogens. In an earlier analysis, in 587 donors, most V segments appeared productive either ~87% or ~30% of the time. Listed as cytomegalovirus-associated were 150 to 200 TCR beta chains.

The PCR ran on 60 Vbeta and 13 Jbeta primers. The data were produced by immunoSEQ multiplex PCR, yet TCRdb's version contains in-frame clones alone and is incomplete. The sample consists of 150,000 to 180,000 clones, about four fifths of them appearing once. V shed 4 bases and J shed 0 bases, with 14 bases lying between them. The CDR3 has 16 residues. Per the germline V gene, CDR1 is SEHNR and CDR2 is FQNEAQ (reference sequence). Sequencing input: PBMCs. This clonotype was sampled from a young man in good health and CMV-seropositive. The V call is TRBV7-9, the J call TRBJ2-3; D gene uncertain. Here the CDR3 reads CASSSNLQVSTDTQYF. Written as DNA, the CDR3 is TGTGCCAGCAGCTCGAACCTCCAGGTCAGCACAGATACGCAGTATTTT. Full variable domain (missing parts from reference TRBV7-9 and TRBJ2-3): DTGVSQNPRHKITKRGQNVTFRCDPISEHNRLYWYRQTLGQGPEFLTYFQNEAQLEKSRLLSDRFSAERPKGSFSTLEIQRTEQGDSAMYLCASSSNLQVSTDTQYFGPGTRLTVL.